This T cell receptor beta chain was retrieved from a study of PD-L1 blockade in urothelial cancer. Study as a whole: Enrolled patients had been treated previously with 0 to 3 chemotherapy regimens. When blood samples were assessed, the median T cell count was 141,255. The researchers analyzed blood 3 weeks (second dose) and 6 weeks after treatment start.

Described time point: pretreatment peripheral blood. Study-wide points: Blood TCR clonality below the median before treatment was a predictor of better survival.

Clones were read by immunoSEQ multiplex PCR, and TCRdb kept only the in-frame ones, dropping some. The sample lists 45,000 or so clones, nearly 90% occurring once. Germline V gives CDR1 MNHEY, CDR2 SMNVEV (reference sequence). This CDR3 has 16 amino acids. J lost 5 bases, V lost 2 bases, and 5 bases had no gene match. The sample holds one count of this clone. The antigen is not known. This TCR was recovered from a donor older than 35 with urothelial cancer. Sample: PBMCs, taken around atezolizumab (anti-PD-L1) treatment. The rearrangement uses TRBV27 and TRBJ2-1; TRBD2 matches at 11 bases. This chain's CDR3 is CASSLAGTSGNNEQFF. CDR3 coding DNA: TGTGCCAGCAGTTTAGCCGGGACTAGCGGAAACAATGAGCAGTTCTTC.